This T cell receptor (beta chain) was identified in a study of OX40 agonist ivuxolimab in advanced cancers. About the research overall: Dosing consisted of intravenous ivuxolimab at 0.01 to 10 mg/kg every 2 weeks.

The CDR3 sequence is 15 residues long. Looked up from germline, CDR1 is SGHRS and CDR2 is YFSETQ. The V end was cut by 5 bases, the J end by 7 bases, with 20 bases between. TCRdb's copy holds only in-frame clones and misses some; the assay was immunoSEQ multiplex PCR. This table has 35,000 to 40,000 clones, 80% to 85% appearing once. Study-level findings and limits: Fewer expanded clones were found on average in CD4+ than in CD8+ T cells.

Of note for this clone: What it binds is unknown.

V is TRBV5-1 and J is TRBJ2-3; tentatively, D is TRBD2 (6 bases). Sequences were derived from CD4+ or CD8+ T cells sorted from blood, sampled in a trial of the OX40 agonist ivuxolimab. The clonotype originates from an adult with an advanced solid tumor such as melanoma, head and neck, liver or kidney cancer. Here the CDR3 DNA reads TGCGCCAGCAGGCGGGAAGCCGTAGTCAGGTATACGCAGTATTTT. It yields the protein CASRREAVVRYTQYF.